A single sample is the source of the 18 T cell receptor beta chains below, sequenced in a study of Graves' ophthalmopathy and Graves' hyperthyroidism. RNA transcripts yielded amplified TCR beta CDR3 regions. HTBI primers primed a first-round RT-PCR, and a second-round multiplex PCR followed. MiXCR, applied by TCRdb to the multiplex PCR reads, yields one record per CDR3 protein. The data contain about 1.2 million distinct CDR3 sequences, about two fifths of them singletons. Sequencing was done on a sample of peripheral blood or thyroid tissue (not recorded which). The receptors here all came from an adult man with Graves' hyperthyroidism.

This clonotype has a count of ten or more. The V gene is TRBV2, the J gene TRBJ2-6; D is unclear. The CDR3 has 13 amino acids. Trimming cost V 2 bases and J 3 bases, with 2 bases left between them. Germline loops: CDR1 SNHLY, CDR2 FYNNEI. CDR3 amino acids: CASSEFGANVLTF. The CDR3 DNA sequence: TGTGCCAGCAGTGAATTTGGGGCCAACGTCCTGACTTTC.

Ten or more counts support this clonotype. This rearrangement joins TRBV19 to TRBJ2-7, with D possibly being TRBD2 (5 bases). Germline-derived CDR1 and CDR2 are LNHDA and SQIVND (reference sequence). There are 14 residues in the CDR3. V dropped 4 bases and J dropped 0 bases, with 10 bases sitting between them. CDR3 residues: CASSTGLDSYEQYF. CDR3 nucleotide sequence: TGTGCCAGTAGTACTGGACTGGACTCCTACGAGCAGTACTTC.

The sample holds many counts of this clonotype. The rearrangement uses TRBV5-1 and TRBJ1-2, with 7 bases lining up with TRBD1. The germline gives CDR1 SGHRS, CDR2 YFSETQ. This CDR3 has 15 amino acids. J gave up 1 base and V 3 bases, and 6 bases lay outside the gene matches. CDR3 DNA sequence: TGCGCCAGCAGCTCCTGGGACAGTATTAACTATGGCTACACCTTC. Its protein product is CASSSWDSINYGYTF.

This clonotype came up many times. This chain links TRBV10-3 with TRBJ2-7; D is ambiguous. Germline V gene data show CDR1 as ENHRY and CDR2 as SYGVKD. The CDR3 extends over 15 amino acids. The germline V and J ends were trimmed by 4 bases and 6 bases, with 19 bases remaining between them. Here the CDR3 DNA reads TGTGCCATCAGTGCACCGACACAGTCGGCGCTCGAGCAGTACTTC. Translating it yields CAISAPTQSALEQYF.

This clonotype was seen ten or more times. The chain is built from TRBV7-8 and TRBJ1-5; TRBD1 might be the D (5 bases). The CDR3 has 15 amino acids. Germline V CDR1 and CDR2: SGHVS, FQNEAQ. The V end was cut by 6 bases, the J end by 3 bases, with 15 bases between. The chain's CDR3 is CASSPGGVTNQPQHF. For the CDR3, the DNA is TGTGCCAGCAGTCCGGGGGGGGTGACCAATCAGCCCCAGCATTTT.

This clonotype occurred many times. The V call is TRBV29-1, the J call TRBJ2-7; the D gene is possibly TRBD1 (6 bases). In germline, CDR1 is SQVTM, CDR2 ANQGSEA. This CDR3 spans 14 amino acids. Trimming removed 6 bases at V and 0 bases at J, with 15 bases between. CDR3 in DNA: TGCAGCGTCTCGAGGACAGCTTCCTCCTACGAGCAGTACTTC. It is translated as CSVSRTASSYEQYF.

The chain couples TRBV19 to TRBJ2-5, with 10 bases identical to TRBD1. The CDR3 has 13 amino acids. Germline CDR1 reads LNHDA; CDR2 reads SQIVND (reference sequence). V gave up 9 bases and J gave up 6 bases; unmatched junction bases: 7. The CDR3, as DNA: TGTGCCAGCATGACAGGGGGCGCGAAGACCCAGTACTTC. It specifies CASMTGGAKTQYF.

This clonotype was observed a handful of times. The V call is TRBV6-5, the J call TRBJ1-1; D not resolved. Between the trimmed V and J ends, which lost 2 bases and 7 bases, there was a span of 17 bases. Germline V CDR1 and CDR2: MNHEY, SVGAGI. The length of the CDR3 is 15 residues. The CDR3 DNA sequence: TGTGCCAGCAGTTACGCAACATTCCGGGCTGGTGAAGCTTTCTTT. It translates to CASSYATFRAGEAFF.

This clonotype was detected ten times or more. This chain connects TRBV24-1 to TRBJ2-5; no firm D call. The CDR3 length is 14 residues. Germline V lookup: CDR1 KGHDR, CDR2 SFDVKD. V dropped 8 bases and J dropped 2 bases, with 14 bases sitting between them. The CDR3 spells CATMGRQDQETQYF. The CDR3, as DNA: TGTGCCACCATGGGTCGACAAGATCAAGAGACCCAGTACTTC.

This clonotype was observed a handful of times. The V and J genes are TRBV12-3 or TRBV12-4 and TRBJ1-5, with a tentative D call TRBD1 (5 bases). V lost 5 bases, J lost 3 bases, and 17 bases lay in between. The CDR3 is made up of 16 amino acids. CDR3 in amino acids: CASSIGGSGSNQPQHF. The CDR3 DNA sequence: TGTGCCAGCAGTATCGGGGGGAGTGGGTCCAATCAGCCCCAGCATTTT.

The CDR3 reads CASSLTHRDEKLFF. The CDR3, as DNA: TGTGCCAGCAGCTTAACTCACAGGGATGAAAAACTGTTTTTT. J is TRBJ1-4 and V is TRBV5-6; D is possibly TRBD1 (6 bases). This CDR3 region has 14 residues. Germline assignment: CDR1 SGHDT and CDR2 YYEEEE. Trimming removed 2 bases at V and 6 bases at J, with 11 bases between.

J is TRBJ2-7 and V is TRBV13, with a weak D call TRBD2 (5 bases). The germline gives CDR1 PRHDT, CDR2 FYEKMQ (reference sequence). The CDR3 has 15 amino acids. V was pared by 8 bases and J by 0 bases, with 17 bases between. CDR3 coding DNA: TGTGCCAGCTCACCCGGATTGGGAGTCTCCTACGAGCAGTACTTC. It specifies CASSPGLGVSYEQYF.

CDR3 DNA sequence: TGTGCCAGCTCATTTATATCGGGCCCGGGAGGAAACACCATATATTTT. Its translation is CASSFISGPGGNTIYF. This chain connects TRBV5-6 to TRBJ1-3, with no clear D. This CDR3 region has 16 residues. The germline V gene encodes CDR1 SGHDT and CDR2 YYEEEE. With 7 bases removed from V and 4 bases from J, the gap between germline ends came to 21 bases.

V gene TRBV7-9 combines with J gene TRBJ1-5; D gene uncertain. This CDR3 contains 15 residues. The V gene's germline CDR1 is SEHNR and CDR2 FQNEAQ (reference sequence). V lost 4 bases to trimming and J lost 4 bases, with 14 bases between them. In DNA form, the CDR3 reads TGTGCCAGCAGCTCTATAGCGAGGGCAAATCAGCCCCAGCATTTT. It is translated as CASSSIARANQPQHF.

This clonotype was recorded at least ten times. The genes are TRBV5-1 and TRBJ1-2; D uncertain. This CDR3 region has 15 residues. The V end was cut by 2 bases, the J end by 1 base, with 12 bases between. Germline values: CDR1 SGHRS, CDR2 YFSETQ. This chain's CDR3 is CASSLRGGVNYGYTF. CDR3 DNA: TGCGCCAGCAGCTTACGCGGTGGCGTTAACTATGGCTACACCTTC.

Note on this clonotype: Here the CDR3 omits its conserved ending phenylalanine or tryptophan, so a read error is the likely source. The chain joins TRBV7-2 to TRBJ2-5; D may be TRBD2 (5 bases). Between the trimmed V and J ends, which lost 5 bases and 8 bases, there was a span of 9 bases. The CDR3 sequence is 11 residues long. The germline gives CDR1 SGHTA, CDR2 FQGNSA. CDR3 residues: CASSAEGTQYL. The CDR3 DNA reads TGTGCCAGCAGCGCTGAGGGCACCCAGTACCTC.

With respect to this clonotype: This may come from a read error, since a much larger clone is one base off. The gene calls are TRBV7-9 and TRBJ2-7; no firm D call. The CDR3 has 12 residues. Looked up from germline, CDR1 is SEHNR and CDR2 is FQNEAQ (reference sequence). CDR3 protein: CASGFSLDEQYF. The DNA for the CDR3 is TGTGCCAGCGGCTTCTCTCTGGACGAGCAGTACTTC.

This clonotype was seen a single time. This rearrangement joins TRBV25-1 to TRBJ2-3; D possibly corresponds to TRBD2 (5 bases). CDR3 size: 13 residues. The germline gives CDR1 MGHDK, CDR2 SYGVNS. The germline V and J ends were trimmed by 10 bases and 5 bases, with 16 bases remaining between them. CDR3 DNA sequence: TGTGCCACCAGCAGAGATGAGGGAGATACGCAGTATTTT. It yields the protein CATSRDEGDTQYF.